These T cell receptor beta chains were read from a single sample in a study of blood T cells in healthy people across ages. TCRdb re-derived calls from the 5' RACE reads in MiXCR, one entry per CDR3 protein. Among 600,000 to 850,000 distinct CDR3 sequences listed, roughly two fifths were seen once. Sequencing was performed on blood. The receptors stem from an older woman in good health. Each CDR3 is given with its conserved first and last residue. The D gene is left open where the match is weak. Clone size is stated in some rows and not others, as once, few, many or a class when expanded.

clone_size	v_call	j_call	d_call	cdr3_nt	cdr3_aa
NA	TRBV5-1	TRBJ1-1	NA	TGCGCCAGCAGCTTGGAAACGGGGGCTATCACTGAAGCTTTCTTT	CASSLETGAITEAFF
few	TRBV12-3/TRBV12-4	TRBJ1-4	NA	TGTGCCAGCAGAGCCGGGACAGAAAAACTGTTTTTT	CASRAGTEKLFF
many	TRBV7-2	TRBJ2-7	TRBD2	TGTGCCAGCAGCTTATCGGCTAGCGGGTACGAGCAGTACTTC	CASSLSASGYEQYF
NA	TRBV3-1	TRBJ1-1	TRBD1	TGTGCCAGCAGCCGGGACAGAACTTCCACTGAAGCTTTCTTT	CASSRDRTSTEAFF
NA	TRBV12-3/TRBV12-4	TRBJ2-2	TRBD1	TGTGCCAGCAGTTTCGGACAGGGTTCGGGGGAGCTGTTTTTT	CASSFGQGSGELFF
few	TRBV12-5	TRBJ2-7	NA	TGTGCTAGCTCTACCTACTCTTACGGCGAGCAGTACTTC	CASSTYSYGEQYF
few	TRBV21-1	TRBJ2-7	NA	TGTGCCAGCGCCCAGGGACAGGGGATGTGGGAGGGCCCCTACGAGCAGTACTTC	CASAQGQGMWEGPYEQYF
NA	TRBV6-5	TRBJ2-7	TRBD1	TGTGCCAGCAGTTCGCGAGGGGGCGGTTCTTACGAGCAGTACTTC	CASSSRGGGSYEQYF
NA	TRBV3-1	TRBJ1-2	NA	TGTGCCAGCAGCCAAGCCGAATCGAGCTATGGCTACACCTTC	CASSQAESSYGYTF
NA	TRBV3-1	TRBJ2-7	TRBD1	TGTGCCAGCAGCCAACTGACAGGGCGCGCGCAGTACTTC	CASSQLTGRAQYF
few	TRBV12-3/TRBV12-4	TRBJ1-5	NA	TGTGCCAGCAGTCCCTCGGAAGGGGGAAATCAGCCCCAGCATTTT	CASSPSEGGNQPQHF
NA	TRBV7-9	TRBJ1-2	NA	TGTGCCAGCAGCTTAGATCTTTTTTTCTATGGCTACACCTTC	CASSLDLFFYGYTF
few	TRBV5-1	TRBJ2-3	NA	TGCGCCAGCAGCCTCAGACAGGGTTTGGGGACTAGCACAGATACGCAGTATTTT	CASSLRQGLGTSTDTQYF
few	TRBV7-9	TRBJ2-1	TRBD2	TGTGCCAGCAGCCCCAGAGGGAGGGCGGACAATGAGCAGTTCTTC	CASSPRGRADNEQFF
few	TRBV12-3/TRBV12-4	TRBJ2-5	NA	TGTGCCAGCAGTTTACAGATTCAAGAGACCCAGTACTTC	CASSLQIQETQYF
NA	TRBV29-1	TRBJ2-3	NA	TGCAGCTACGGACCCACAGATACGCAGTATTTT	CSYGPTDTQYF
NA	TRBV20-1	TRBJ1-2	TRBD1	TGCAGCGTTATAGGGGGGGGACAGGGTAACTATGGCTACACCTTC	CSVIGGGQGNYGYTF
NA	TRBV19	TRBJ2-5	TRBD1	TGTGCCAGTAACGGTCTCGCGACAGGGCAACAAGAGACCCAGTACTTC	CASNGLATGQQETQYF
NA	TRBV27	TRBJ2-5	NA	TGTGCCAGCAGTTTAAGCCTAGGACGGGCACAAGAGACCCAGTACTTC	CASSLSLGRAQETQYF
NA	TRBV10-3	TRBJ2-3	NA	TGTGCCATCACCTACACGAGCACAGATACGCAGTATTTT	CAITYTSTDTQYF
many	TRBV5-1	TRBJ2-1	TRBD2	TGCGCCAGCAGCCCGGGACTAGGGGGCAATGAGCAGTTCTTC	CASSPGLGGNEQFF
NA	TRBV29-1	TRBJ2-6	NA	TGCAGCGTTGAAGCGGGGGCTGGGGCCAGCGTCCTGACTTTC	CSVEAGAGASVLTF
few	TRBV12-3/TRBV12-4	TRBJ2-7	NA	TGTGCCAGCGCAGCTACCTACGAGCAGTACTTC	CASAATYEQYF
once	TRBV20-1	TRBJ2-1	TRBD2	TGCAGTGCTCTCGCCCCGCCGGGACTACTATTCTCCTACAATGAGCAGTTCTTC	CSALAPPGLLFSYNEQFF
NA	TRBV3-1	TRBJ2-1	NA	TGTGCCAGCAGCCAATGGGGACGAGGCGGGGAGCAGTTCTTC	CASSQWGRGGEQFF
few	TRBV7-3	TRBJ2-3	TRBD2	TGTGCCAGCAGCCCCTCCGCGGGAGGTTCAGATACGCAGTATTTT	CASSPSAGGSDTQYF
NA	TRBV27	TRBJ2-1	TRBD2	TGTGCCAGCAGTTTTCTCACTAGCGGGAAAAATGAGCAGTTCTTC	CASSFLTSGKNEQFF
NA	TRBV6-2/TRBV6-3	TRBJ1-1	NA	TGTGCCAGCAGTTATTTAGGGCAAGCTTTCTTT	CASSYLGQAFF
NA	TRBV4-3	TRBJ2-1	TRBD2	TGCGCCAGCAGCCAAGAAGGTCCACGGACTAGCGGGGTGTCCGACAATGAGCAGTTCTTC	CASSQEGPRTSGVSDNEQFF
NA	TRBV12-3/TRBV12-4	TRBJ2-7	TRBD2	TGTGCCAGCAGTTTGACTAGCGGGTTTTACAATGAGCAGTACTTC	CASSLTSGFYNEQYF
NA	TRBV18	TRBJ1-1	NA	TGTGCCAGCTCACCACGTAGTGATACGGGTGAAGCTTTCTTT	CASSPRSDTGEAFF
NA	TRBV29-1	TRBJ2-5	NA	TGCAGCGTCAGGGGTTTCCAAGAGACCCAGTACTTC	CSVRGFQETQYF
few	TRBV7-2	TRBJ1-1	NA	TGTGCCAGCAGCCGACAGGAGGGAAGCGCTGAAGCTTTCTTT	CASSRQEGSAEAFF
few	TRBV6-2/TRBV6-3	TRBJ2-1	NA	TGTGCCAGCAGTTATAGGGCAGGGAACAGTGAGCAGTTCTTC	CASSYRAGNSEQFF
NA	TRBV7-9	TRBJ1-5	NA	TGTGCCAGCAGCTTAGATGAGGGTTCAGGCAATCAGCCCCAGCATTTT	CASSLDEGSGNQPQHF
NA	TRBV12-3/TRBV12-4	TRBJ2-3	NA	TGTGCCAGCAGGCGAGCGACGACAGATACGGAGTATTTT	CASRRATTDTEYF
NA	TRBV28	TRBJ1-2	TRBD1	TGTGCCAGCAGGGGGCGAGGGACAGGGGGAACCTTCGCCTCTGTTGGCACCTTC	CASRGRGTGGTFASVGTF
NA	TRBV5-6	TRBJ1-2	TRBD1	TGTGCCAGCAGCCCGCCGGGACAGGGCTACTATAGCTACACCTTC	CASSPPGQGYYSYTF
few	TRBV11-2	TRBJ2-7	TRBD1	TGTGCCAGCAGCGTGGCCGGGACAGACTACGAGCAGTACTTC	CASSVAGTDYEQYF
NA	TRBV18	TRBJ1-1	TRBD1	TGTGCCAGCTCACCACCGTGGGGGACAGCGAACACTGAAGCTTTCTTT	CASSPPWGTANTEAFF
NA	TRBV12-3/TRBV12-4	TRBJ2-1	NA	TGTGCCAGCAGCCGCAGCCGGGGGAGCTCCTACAATGAGCAGTTCTTC	CASSRSRGSSYNEQFF
NA	TRBV5-1	TRBJ1-4	NA	TGCGCCAGCAGCTTAGGACAGAATGAAAAACTGTTTTTT	CASSLGQNEKLFF
many	TRBV7-9	TRBJ2-3	NA	TGTGCCAGCAGCTTAGCGCTAAGGCCCACAGATACGCAGTATTTT	CASSLALRPTDTQYF
NA	TRBV5-1	TRBJ2-7	NA	TGCGCCAGCAGCTTGGGAGGGGGGGAAGACAATGAGCAGTACTTC	CASSLGGGEDNEQYF
NA	TRBV3-1	TRBJ1-1	NA	TGTGCCAGCAGCCAAGCGACAGTGAACACTGAAGCTTTCTTT	CASSQATVNTEAFF